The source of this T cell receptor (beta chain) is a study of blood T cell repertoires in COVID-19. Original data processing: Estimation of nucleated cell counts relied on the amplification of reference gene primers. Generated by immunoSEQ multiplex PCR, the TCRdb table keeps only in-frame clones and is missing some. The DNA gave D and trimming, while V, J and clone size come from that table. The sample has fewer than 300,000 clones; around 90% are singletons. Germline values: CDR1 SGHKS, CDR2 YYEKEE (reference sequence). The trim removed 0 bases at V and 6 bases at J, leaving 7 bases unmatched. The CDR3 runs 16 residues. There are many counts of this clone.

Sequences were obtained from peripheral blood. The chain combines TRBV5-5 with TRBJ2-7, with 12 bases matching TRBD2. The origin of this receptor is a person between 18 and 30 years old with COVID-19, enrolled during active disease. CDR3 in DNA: TGTGCCAGCAGCTTGGCCGGTACTAGCGGGAGGATCGAGCAGTACTTC. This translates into CASSLAGTSGRIEQYF.